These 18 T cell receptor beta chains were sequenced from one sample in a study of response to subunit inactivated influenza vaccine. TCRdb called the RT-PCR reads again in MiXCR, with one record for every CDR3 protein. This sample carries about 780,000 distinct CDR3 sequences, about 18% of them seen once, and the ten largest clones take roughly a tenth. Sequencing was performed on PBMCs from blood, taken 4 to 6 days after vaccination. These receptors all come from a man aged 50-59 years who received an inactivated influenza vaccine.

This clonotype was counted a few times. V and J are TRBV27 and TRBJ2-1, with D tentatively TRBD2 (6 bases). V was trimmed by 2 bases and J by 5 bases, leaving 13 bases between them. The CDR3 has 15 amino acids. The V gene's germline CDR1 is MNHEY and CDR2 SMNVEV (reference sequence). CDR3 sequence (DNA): TGTGCCAGCAGTTTAGTGGTGGGGGAGGACAATGAGCAGTTCTTC. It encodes CASSLVVGEDNEQFF.

CDR3 in amino acids: CASSYQRGLSYEQYF. In DNA form, the CDR3 reads TGTGCCAGCAGTTACCAGCGGGGGCTATCCTACGAGCAGTACTTC. The J gene is TRBJ2-7, the V gene TRBV6-2 or TRBV6-3; 8 positions agree with TRBD2. CDR3 size: 15 residues. The germline CDR1 and CDR2 sequences are MNHEY and SVGEGT. Trimming cost V 2 bases and J 1 base; bases outside gene matches: 4.

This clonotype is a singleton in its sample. The chain's CDR3 is CSASLSSSTDTQYF. The CDR3 DNA sequence: TGCAGTGCCTCCCTTAGCTCTAGCACAGATACGCAGTATTTT. V is TRBV20-1 and J is TRBJ2-3, with D hard to call. Trimming removed 6 bases from V and 0 bases from J, with 13 bases in between. Germline V gene sequence: CDR1 DFQATT, CDR2 SNEGSKA (reference sequence). The CDR3 consists of 14 residues.

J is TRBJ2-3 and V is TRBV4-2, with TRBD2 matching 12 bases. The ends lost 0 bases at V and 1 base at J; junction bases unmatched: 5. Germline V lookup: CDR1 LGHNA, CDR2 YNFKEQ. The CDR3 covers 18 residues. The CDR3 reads CASSQEPSGGAGTDTQYF. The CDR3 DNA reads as TGTGCCAGCAGCCAAGAGCCTAGCGGGGGGGCAGGCACAGATACGCAGTATTTT.

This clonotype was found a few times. The CDR3 here is CAISDLSGRATGELFF. The CDR3 region has the DNA TGTGCCATCAGTGATCTTAGCGGGAGGGCCACCGGGGAGCTGTTTTTT. The V and J genes are TRBV10-3 and TRBJ2-2; 11 bases agree with TRBD2. V was clipped by 3 bases and J by 4 bases; unmatched bases: 4. This CDR3 is 16 amino acids long. CDR1 is ENHRY, CDR2 SYGVKD, per germline.

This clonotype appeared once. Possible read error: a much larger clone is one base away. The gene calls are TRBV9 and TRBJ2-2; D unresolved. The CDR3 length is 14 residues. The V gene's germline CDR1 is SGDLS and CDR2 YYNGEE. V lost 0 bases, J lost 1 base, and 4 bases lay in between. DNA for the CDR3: TGTGCCAGCAGCGTAGCTTGGAACACCGGGGAGCTGTTTTTT. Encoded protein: CASSVAWNTGELFF. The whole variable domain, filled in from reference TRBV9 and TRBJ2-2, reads DSGVTQTPKHLITATGQRVTLRCSPRSGDLSVYWYQQSLDQGLQFLIQYYNGEERAKGNILERFSAQQFPDLHSELNLSSLELGDSALYFCASSVAWNTGELFFGEGSRLTVL.

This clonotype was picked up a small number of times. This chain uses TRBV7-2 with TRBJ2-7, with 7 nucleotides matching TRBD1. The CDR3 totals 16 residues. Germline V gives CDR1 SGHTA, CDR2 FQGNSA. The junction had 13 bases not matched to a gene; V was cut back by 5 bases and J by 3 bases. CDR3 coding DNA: TGTGCCAGCAGCACCTCATTAACAGGGACAGACTACGAGCAGTACTTC. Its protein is CASSTSLTGTDYEQYF.

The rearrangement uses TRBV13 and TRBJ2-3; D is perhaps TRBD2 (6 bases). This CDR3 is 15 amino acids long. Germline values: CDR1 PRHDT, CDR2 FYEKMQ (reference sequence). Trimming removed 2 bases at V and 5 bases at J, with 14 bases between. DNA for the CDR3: TGTGCCAGCAGCTTACGGGGCCGGGGGATAGATACGCAGTATTTT. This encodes CASSLRGRGIDTQYF.

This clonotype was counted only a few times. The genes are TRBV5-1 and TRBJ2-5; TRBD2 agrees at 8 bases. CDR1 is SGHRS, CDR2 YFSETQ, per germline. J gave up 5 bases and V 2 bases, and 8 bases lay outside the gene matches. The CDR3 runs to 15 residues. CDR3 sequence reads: CASSFSSGSGETQYF. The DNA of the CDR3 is TGCGCCAGCAGCTTCTCGAGCGGGAGCGGTGAGACCCAGTACTTC.

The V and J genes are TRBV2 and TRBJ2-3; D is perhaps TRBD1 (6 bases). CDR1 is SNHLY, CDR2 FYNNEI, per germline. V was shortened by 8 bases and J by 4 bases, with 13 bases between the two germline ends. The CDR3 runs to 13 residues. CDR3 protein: CASWGRLADTQYF. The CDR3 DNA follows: TGTGCCAGCTGGGGGCGACTCGCAGATACGCAGTATTTT.

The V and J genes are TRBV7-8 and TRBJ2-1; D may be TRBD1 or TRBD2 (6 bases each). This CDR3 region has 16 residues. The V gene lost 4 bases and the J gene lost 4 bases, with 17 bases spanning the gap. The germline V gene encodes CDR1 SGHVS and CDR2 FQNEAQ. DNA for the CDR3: TGTGCCAGCAGCTCGCCCGGGGGCGAAAGATACAATGAGCAGTTCTTC. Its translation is CASSSPGGERYNEQFF.

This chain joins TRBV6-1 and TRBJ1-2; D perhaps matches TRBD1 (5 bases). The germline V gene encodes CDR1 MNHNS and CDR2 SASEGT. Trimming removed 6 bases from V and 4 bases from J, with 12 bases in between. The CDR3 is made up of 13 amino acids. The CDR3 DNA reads TGTGCCAGCAGGCGGGGACCTTCCTATGGCTACACCTTC. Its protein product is CASRRGPSYGYTF.

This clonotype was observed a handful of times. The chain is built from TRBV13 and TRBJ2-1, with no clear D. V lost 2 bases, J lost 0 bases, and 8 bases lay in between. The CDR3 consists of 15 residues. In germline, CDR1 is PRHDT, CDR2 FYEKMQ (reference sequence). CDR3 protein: CASSLRVDSYNEQFF. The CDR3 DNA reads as TGTGCCAGCAGCTTAAGGGTAGACTCCTACAATGAGCAGTTCTTC.

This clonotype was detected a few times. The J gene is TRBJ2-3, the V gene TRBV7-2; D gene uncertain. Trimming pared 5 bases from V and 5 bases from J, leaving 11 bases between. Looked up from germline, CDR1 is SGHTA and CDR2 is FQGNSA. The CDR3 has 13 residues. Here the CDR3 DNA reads TGTGCCAGCAGCCCAGTTCTTAGAGATACGCAGTATTTT. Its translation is CASSPVLRDTQYF.

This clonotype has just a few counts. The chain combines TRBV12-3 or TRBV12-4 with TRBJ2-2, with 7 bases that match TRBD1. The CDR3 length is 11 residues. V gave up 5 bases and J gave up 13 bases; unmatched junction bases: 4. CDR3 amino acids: CASSIRDRLFF. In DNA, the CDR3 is TGTGCCAGCAGTATCCGGGACAGGCTGTTTTTT.

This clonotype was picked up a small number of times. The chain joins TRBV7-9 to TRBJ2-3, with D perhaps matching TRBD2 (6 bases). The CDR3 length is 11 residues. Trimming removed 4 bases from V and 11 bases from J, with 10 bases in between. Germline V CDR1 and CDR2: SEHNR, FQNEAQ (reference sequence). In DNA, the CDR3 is TGTGCCAGCAGCTCCGGACTAAGGCAGTATTTT. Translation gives CASSSGLRQYF.

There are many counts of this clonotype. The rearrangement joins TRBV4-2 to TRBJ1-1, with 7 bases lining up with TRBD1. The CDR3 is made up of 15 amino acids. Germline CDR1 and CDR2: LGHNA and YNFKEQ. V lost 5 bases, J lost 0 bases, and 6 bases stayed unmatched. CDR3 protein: CASSNPGQLNTEAFF. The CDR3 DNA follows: TGTGCCAGCAGCAACCCGGGACAGCTGAACACTGAAGCTTTCTTT.

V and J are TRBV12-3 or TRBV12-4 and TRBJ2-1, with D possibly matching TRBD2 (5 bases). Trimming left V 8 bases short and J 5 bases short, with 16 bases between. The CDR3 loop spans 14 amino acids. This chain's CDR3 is CASVFWTGHNEQFF. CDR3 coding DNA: TGTGCCAGCGTGTTCTGGACTGGGCACAATGAGCAGTTCTTC.